The 30 T cell receptor beta chains presented below share a single source sample, sequenced in a study of a mutant IDH1 vaccine in newly diagnosed glioma. Their antigens are not known. Method: immunoSEQ multiplex PCR; TCRdb's copy keeps in-frame clones and lacks some. Here the sample spans 77,000 or so clones, approximately 85% being singletons. The sample's time point: week 23, last vaccination. Every vaccination contained 300 ug of the mutant IDH1 20-mer peptide and was paired with topical imiquimod. The material sequenced was PBMCs, taken from a glioma patient whose treatment included an IDH1 peptide vaccine. All receptors come from a woman aged 45 to 65 with glioma.

This clone has only a few counts. The CDR3 coding sequence is TGTGCCAGCAGCCCCGTAGTTGGGGAGGACTATGGCTACACCTTC. This translates into CASSPVVGEDYGYTF. This chain connects TRBV5-6 to TRBJ1-2, with D uncertain. The CDR3 is 15 residues long. Trimming shortened V by 4 bases and J by 3 bases, and 16 bases separated the two germline ends. The germline V gene has CDR1 SGHDT and CDR2 YYEEEE.

V usage is TRBV9 and J usage is TRBJ2-7; the D is unclear. The CDR3 spans 14 residues. V was trimmed by 4 bases and J by 7 bases, leaving 18 bases between them. Germline V gives CDR1 SGDLS, CDR2 YYNGEE. For the CDR3, the DNA is TGTGCCAGCAGCCCCGTAGTTGACTCCCAGGAGCAGTACTTC. Protein product: CASSPVVDSQEQYF.

This clone was counted once. The rearrangement joins TRBV9 to TRBJ2-4; 7 bases line up with TRBD1. This CDR3 has 14 amino acids. Trimming at V came to 0 bases and at J to 5 bases, leaving 2 bases not matched to a gene. Germline V gene sequence: CDR1 SGDLS, CDR2 YYNGEE. CDR3 DNA sequence: TGTGCCAGCAGCGTAGCGGACAGGCAAAACATTCAGTACTTC. Translating it yields CASSVADRQNIQYF.

V usage is TRBV4-1 and J usage is TRBJ2-5, with 11 nucleotides matching TRBD2. V shed 0 bases, J shed 1 base, and the junction held 7 bases outside the gene matches. The CDR3 length is 18 residues. Germline V gene data show CDR1 as MGHRA and CDR2 as YSYEKL. DNA for the CDR3: TGCGCCAGCAGCCAAGAGGCTGGGGGGACTAGCGGCCAAGAGACCCAGTACTTC. Translation: CASSQEAGGTSGQETQYF.

This clone appeared a single time. This sequence joins TRBV4-1 and TRBJ1-2; 9 positions match TRBD1. V shed 0 bases, J shed 9 bases, and the junction held 14 bases outside the gene matches. The CDR3 contains 17 residues. The germline CDR1 and CDR2 sequences are MGHRA and YSYEKL. The CDR3: CASSQDPDLTGGKSYTF. CDR3 nucleotides: TGCGCCAGCAGCCAAGATCCCGACCTTACAGGGGGCAAGAGCTACACCTTC.

The table lists this clone with a count of one. The J gene is TRBJ1-2, the V gene TRBV4-2; no firm D call. The CDR3 is made up of 13 amino acids. The germline CDR1 and CDR2 sequences are LGHNA and YNFKEQ. Trimming pared 0 bases from V and 5 bases from J, leaving 7 bases between. In nucleotides, the CDR3 is TGTGCCAGCAGCCAAGATGCAAATTATGGCTACACCTTC. This translates into CASSQDANYGYTF.

This chain links TRBV7-9 with TRBJ1-1; perhaps TRBD1 as D (6 bases). The CDR3 spans 12 residues. Trimming took off 5 bases at V and 3 bases at J, with 7 bases between the two ends. CDR1 and CDR2 from the germline V gene are SEHNR and FQNEAQ (reference sequence). This CDR3 reads CASSRGDTEAFF. CDR3 nucleotides: TGTGCCAGCAGCAGGGGGGACACTGAAGCTTTCTTT.

CDR3 in amino acids: CASSHADRSQETQYF. The CDR3 nucleotides read TGTGCCAGCAGCCACGCGGACAGATCCCAAGAGACCCAGTACTTC. The chain uses TRBV7-9 and TRBJ2-5, with a tentative D call TRBD1 (6 bases). This CDR3 is 15 amino acids long. Germline assignment: CDR1 SEHNR and CDR2 FQNEAQ (reference sequence). Deletions cut 5 bases from V and 1 base from J, with 14 bases between.

This chain joins TRBV19 and TRBJ2-2; 9 bases fit TRBD1. Germline V gene lookup returns CDR1 LNHDA and CDR2 SQIVND (reference sequence). V lost 3 bases to trimming and J lost 4 bases; unmatched junction nucleotides: 9. The CDR3 length is 17 residues. The CDR3 region is CASSIILRDRVTGELFF. In DNA, the CDR3 is TGTGCCAGTAGTATTATTCTCCGGGACAGGGTCACCGGGGAGCTGTTTTTT.

The rearrangement uses TRBV5-6 and TRBJ2-7; D may be TRBD1 or TRBD2 (5 bases each). The V end lost 4 bases, the J end lost 13 bases, and 18 bases lay between the germline ends. In germline, CDR1 is SGHDT, CDR2 YYEEEE. The CDR3 is 12 amino acids. In DNA, the CDR3 is TGTGCCAGCAGCCTTTTTGAGGGCAGGGTATACTTC. Translated, it gives CASSLFEGRVYF.

This chain connects TRBV7-2 to TRBJ2-1; 13 bases agree with TRBD2. Trimming removed 5 bases from V and 8 bases from J; junction bases left unmatched: 9. Per germline, CDR1 SGHTA and CDR2 FQGNSA. The CDR3 sequence is 16 residues long. CDR3 amino acids: CASSLGLAGVGDEQFF. In DNA, the CDR3 is TGTGCCAGCAGCCTAGGACTAGCGGGAGTTGGGGATGAGCAGTTCTTC.

The chain employs TRBV30 and TRBJ2-7; the match to TRBD2 covers 10 bases. The germline V gene has CDR1 GTSNPN and CDR2 SVGIG (reference sequence). This CDR3 contains 14 residues. CDR3 amino acids: CAARWASGSYEQYF. The CDR3 DNA sequence: TGTGCAGCGAGATGGGCTAGCGGGAGTTACGAGCAGTACTTC. The full variable domain, with the rest looked up from reference TRBV30 and TRBJ2-7, is SQTIHQWPATLVQPVGSPLSLECTVEGTSNPNLYWYRQAAGRGLQLLFYSVGIGQISSEVPQNLSASRPQDRQFILSSKKLLLSDSGFYLCAARWASGSYEQYFGPGTRLTVT.

This clone was observed once. The gene calls are TRBV2 and TRBJ2-1, with 7 positions matching TRBD1. Trimming cost V 10 bases and J 9 bases; bases outside gene matches: 12. This CDR3 region has 13 residues. The germline CDR1 and CDR2 sequences are SNHLY and FYNNEI. CDR3 sequence reads: CANRGQSGGEQFF. CDR3 coding DNA: TGTGCCAACCGGGGACAGTCCGGCGGTGAGCAGTTCTTC. The full variable domain, its missing parts supplied by reference TRBV2 and TRBJ2-1, is EPEVTQTPSHQVTQMGQEVILRCVPISNHLYFYWYRQILGQKVEFLVSFYNNEISEKSEIFDDQFSVERPDGSNFTLKIRSTKLEDSAMYFCANRGQSGGEQFFGPGTRLTVL.

The table lists this clone with a count of one. The V and J genes are TRBV28 and TRBJ2-7, with TRBD2 matching over 7 bases. Germline trimming cut 6 bases from V and 7 bases from J; bases unmatched to any gene: 21. Germline V gives CDR1 MDHEN, CDR2 SYDVKM. CDR3 length equals 17 residues. Here the CDR3 DNA reads TGTGCCAGCAGCTCTCAACCGGGCGCGGGAGCTATGAGAGAGCAGTACTTC. This gives the protein CASSSQPGAGAMREQYF.

This sequence joins TRBV7-9 and TRBJ2-7; 8 bases agree with TRBD1. V was pared by 5 bases and J by 0 bases, with 6 bases of the junction left unmatched. This CDR3 contains 15 residues. Germline lookup yields CDR1 SEHNR and CDR2 FQNEAQ (reference sequence). The CDR3, as DNA: TGTGCCAGCAGCCCACGGGACAGGAACTCCTACGAGCAGTACTTC. Residues: CASSPRDRNSYEQYF.

V and J are TRBV6-5 and TRBJ1-3; D is unresolved. Germline V lookup: CDR1 MNHEY, CDR2 SVGAGI. V lost 0 bases and J lost 4, with 10 bases in between. This CDR3 comprises 15 residues. The CDR3 nucleotides are TGTGCCAGCAGTTACTCGATGCGCCCGGGAAACACCATATATTTT. It translates to CASSYSMRPGNTIYF.

This sequence joins TRBV19 and TRBJ1-5, with 7 bases matching TRBD1. The V gene's germline CDR1 is LNHDA and CDR2 SQIVND (reference sequence). The CDR3 consists of 18 residues. The junction had 12 bases not matched to a gene; V was cut back by 0 bases and J by 4 bases. Written as DNA, the CDR3 is TGTGCCAGTAGTATAGAAGGTTACAGCGGCAGGGGGAATCAGCCCCAGCATTTT. Protein sequence: CASSIEGYSGRGNQPQHF. The full variable domain, with the rest looked up from reference TRBV19 and TRBJ1-5, is DGGITQSPKYLFRKEGQNVTLSCEQNLNHDAMYWYRQDPGQGLRLIYYSQIVNDFQKGDIAEGYSVSREKKESFPLTVTSAQKNPTAFYLCASSIEGYSGRGNQPQHFGDGTRLSIL.

The genes are TRBV19 and TRBJ1-6; D is uncertain. Trimming shortened V by 6 bases and J by 10 bases, and 19 bases separated the two germline ends. The CDR3 spans 15 residues. CDR1 and CDR2 from the germline V gene are LNHDA and SQIVND (reference sequence). The CDR3 region is CASSSGAALSSPLHF. The CDR3 nucleotides are TGTGCCAGTAGCTCAGGCGCAGCTCTCAGCTCACCCCTCCACTTT.

This clone has only one observation. V usage is TRBV5-4 and J usage is TRBJ2-1; 8 nucleotides align to TRBD2. Per germline, CDR1 SGHNT and CDR2 YYREEE (reference sequence). Germline trimming cut 4 bases from V and 3 bases from J; bases unmatched to any gene: 9. There are 16 residues in the CDR3. The CDR3 DNA follows: TGTGCCAGCAGCGGAGGACTAGCCGCCCTCTACAATGAGCAGTTCTTC. Translation gives CASSGGLAALYNEQFF.

The chain links TRBV4-2 to TRBJ1-4; 10 bases map to TRBD1. V gave up 5 bases and J gave up 5 bases; unmatched junction bases: 5. CDR3 length equals 15 residues. In germline, CDR1 is LGHNA, CDR2 YNFKEQ. The CDR3 nucleotides are TGTGCCAGCAGCGGTCCGGGACAGGGGAATGAAAAACTGTTTTTT. This codes for CASSGPGQGNEKLFF.

This clone was seen more than once but under ten times. V usage is TRBV10-1 and J usage is TRBJ2-2, with 7 positions matching TRBD1. Per germline, CDR1 WNHNN and CDR2 SYGVQD (reference sequence). This CDR3 region has 15 residues. V dropped 2 bases and J dropped 0; count of bases not matched to a gene: 0. The CDR3 DNA reads as TGCGCCAGCAGTGAGGGGACAGCGAACACCGGGGAGCTGTTTTTT. Translating gives CASSEGTANTGELFF.

V and J are TRBV19 and TRBJ2-7; the D gene is possibly TRBD2 (6 bases). The CDR3 consists of 13 residues. CDR1 and CDR2 from the germline V gene are LNHDA and SQIVND (reference sequence). V dropped 6 bases and J dropped 3 bases, with 12 bases sitting between them. The chain's CDR3 is CASRGGQGYEQYF. The CDR3 nucleotides are TGTGCCAGTAGAGGAGGGCAAGGCTACGAGCAGTACTTC.

This clone appeared a few times. CDR3 amino acids: CASSPGTGRTEAFF. The CDR3 bases are TGCGCCAGCAGCCCAGGGACAGGGCGGACTGAAGCTTTCTTT. The rearrangement joins TRBV5-1 to TRBJ1-1; 9 nucleotides agree with TRBD1. Germline assignment: CDR1 SGHRS and CDR2 YFSETQ. The CDR3 is 14 residues long. The V segment lost 4 bases and the J segment 5 bases; nucleotides outside the gene matches: 6.

This CDR3 is CASIRGGAGTSRTEAFF. The CDR3 DNA follows: TGTGCCAGTATCAGAGGGGGCGCCGGTACTTCGCGCACTGAAGCTTTCTTT. The chain combines TRBV5-5 with TRBJ1-1; TRBD1 matches at 7 bases. Germline V lookup: CDR1 SGHKS, CDR2 YYEKEE (reference sequence). The CDR3 totals 17 residues. The V gene end was trimmed by 8 bases and the J gene end by 4 bases; junction bases not matched to a gene: 20. Full variable domain (remainder filled in from reference TRBV5-5 and TRBJ1-1): DAGVTQSPTHLIKTRGQQVTLRCSPISGHKSVSWYQQVLGQGPQFIFQYYEKEERGRGNFPDRFSARQFPNYSSELNVNALLLGDSALYLCASIRGGAGTSRTEAFFGQGTRLTVV.

This chain links TRBV28 with TRBJ2-7; D may correspond to TRBD1 or TRBD2 (5 bases each). Trimming cost V 7 bases and J 4 bases, with 14 bases left between them. The CDR3 runs to 13 residues. Germline assignment: CDR1 MDHEN and CDR2 SYDVKM. The CDR3 sequence: CASTRDPRYEQYF. CDR3 nucleotides: TGTGCCAGCACCCGGGACCCTCGGTACGAGCAGTACTTC.

The gene calls are TRBV10-3 and TRBJ2-3; the match to TRBD2 covers 9 bases. Germline V gene lookup returns CDR1 ENHRY and CDR2 SYGVKD. CDR3 length equals 15 residues. V trimming: 2 bases; J trimming: 1 base; junction bases outside the gene matches: 1. The CDR3 region has the DNA TGTGCCATCAGTGAGGTAGCGGGAGGCACAGATACGCAGTATTTT. Protein sequence: CAISEVAGGTDTQYF.

V and J are TRBV7-9 and TRBJ2-3, with D unresolved. Trimming stripped 5 bases from V and 5 bases from J, with 8 bases between. This CDR3 has 12 amino acids. Per germline, CDR1 SEHNR and CDR2 FQNEAQ (reference sequence). In DNA, the CDR3 is TGTGCCAGCAGCCGCATAAAAGATACGCAGTATTTT. Translating gives CASSRIKDTQYF. Together with reference TRBV7-9 and TRBJ2-3, the CDR3 gives the full variable domain: DTGVSQNPRHKITKRGQNVTFRCDPISEHNRLYWYRQTLGQGPEFLTYFQNEAQLEKSRLLSDRFSAERPKGSFSTLEIQRTEQGDSAMYLCASSRIKDTQYFGPGTRLTVL.

The V gene is TRBV7-3, the J gene TRBJ2-2; the D is unclear. V shed 6 bases and J shed 6 bases, with 17 bases lying between them. This CDR3 has 15 residues. The germline gives CDR1 SGHTA, CDR2 FQGTGA. CDR3 DNA sequence: TGTGCCAGCAGTCTACAGCACGCATCGGCCGGGGAGCTGTTTTTT. Amino acid sequence: CASSLQHASAGELFF.

V usage is TRBV27 and J usage is TRBJ2-1; 11 bases map to TRBD2. Germline lookup yields CDR1 MNHEY and CDR2 SMNVEV (reference sequence). The CDR3 covers 13 residues. V gave up 5 bases and J gave up 10 bases; unmatched junction bases: 4. CDR3 residues: CASSSLAGGEQFF. CDR3 DNA: TGTGCCAGCAGTAGCCTAGCGGGAGGCGAGCAGTTCTTC.

The V and J genes are TRBV18 and TRBJ2-3, with D perhaps TRBD2 (6 bases). The CDR3 runs to 14 residues. Trimming shortened V by 4 bases and J by 2 bases, and 10 bases separated the two germline ends. The germline V gene encodes CDR1 KGHSH and CDR2 LQKENI. Here the CDR3 DNA reads TGTGCCAGCTCACAGACTAGATCCACAGATACGCAGTATTTT. It codes for CASSQTRSTDTQYF. The full variable domain, with the rest looked up from reference TRBV18 and TRBJ2-3, is NAGVMQNPRHLVRRRGQEARLRCSPMKGHSHVYWYRQLPEEGLKFMVYLQKENIIDESGMPKERFSAEFPKEGPSILRIQQVVRGDSAAYFCASSQTRSTDTQYFGPGTRLTVL.